The 15 T cell receptor beta chains given below trace back to one sample, sequenced in a study of T cell repertoires in cytomegalovirus infection. From the reads, TCRdb called clonotypes with MiXCR, one entry per CDR3 protein. There are just under 550,000 distinct CDR3 sequences in the sample; about a quarter occur only once, and about 13% lies in the top ten. Source material: PBMCs. All receptors come from a human donor in good health (CMV status not recorded). Some clones in this sample may be carry-over from other donors' samples.

The CDR3 loop reads CASSWIGGGSSYNEQFF. The CDR3 nucleotides are TGCGCCAGCAGCTGGATTGGAGGGGGGAGCTCCTACAATGAGCAGTTCTTC. The chain uses TRBV5-1 and TRBJ2-1; D tentatively fits TRBD1 or TRBD2 (6 bases each). V was pared by 3 bases and J by 0 bases, with 16 bases between. This CDR3 has 17 residues. Germline loops: CDR1 SGHRS, CDR2 YFSETQ.

This clonotype was recorded many times. The rearrangement links TRBV7-3 to TRBJ2-2, with D possibly being TRBD2 (6 bases). The CDR3 runs to 15 residues. Looked up from germline, CDR1 is SGHTA and CDR2 is FQGTGA. Trimming stripped 5 bases from V and 4 bases from J, with 14 bases between. The DNA of the CDR3 is TGTGCCAGCAGCCGAAGTAGCGGAAGCACCGGGGAGCTGTTTTTT. Its protein product is CASSRSSGSTGELFF.

This clonotype appeared many times. The rearrangement joins TRBV7-2 to TRBJ2-3, with 13 bases matching TRBD2. Germline trimming cut 5 bases from V and 1 base from J; bases unmatched to any gene: 9. This CDR3 region has 18 residues. CDR1 SGHTA and CDR2 FQGNSA come from the germline V gene. The DNA for the CDR3 is TGTGCCAGCAGCCCCCGGACTAGCGGGAGATTTGGCACAGATACGCAGTATTTT. Its protein is CASSPRTSGRFGTDTQYF.

The chain links TRBV10-3 to TRBJ2-7, with a weak D call TRBD1 (5 bases). Trimming left V 5 bases short and J 1 base short, with 9 bases between. CDR1 ENHRY and CDR2 SYGVKD come from the germline V gene. The CDR3 covers 13 residues. The CDR3 DNA reads TGTGCCATCAGTCTTGACAGATCCTACGAGCAGTACGTC. Protein sequence: CAISLDRSYEQYV.

The chain combines TRBV6-2 or TRBV6-3 with TRBJ2-7, with 14 bases that match TRBD2. The CDR3 is 18 amino acids. The germline V gene encodes CDR1 MNHEY and CDR2 SVGEGT. Germline trimming cut 4 bases from V and 4 bases from J; bases unmatched to any gene: 12. The CDR3, as DNA: TGTGCCAGCAGTTCTCACCACGGGACTAGCGGGAGAGGGTACGAGCAGTACGTC. It translates to CASSSHHGTSGRGYEQYV.

The rearrangement uses TRBV28 and TRBJ2-5; D is possibly TRBD2 (6 bases). The CDR3 runs to 14 residues. Trimming stripped 2 bases from V and 5 bases from J, with 12 bases between. Germline CDR1 and CDR2: MDHEN and SYDVKM. The CDR3 sequence is CASSLRLVGETQYF. DNA for the CDR3: TGTGCCAGCAGTTTAAGACTAGTTGGTGAGACCCAGTACTTC.

This clonotype came up a few times. This chain joins TRBV5-5 and TRBJ2-2; D not certain. CDR1 is SGHKS and CDR2 is YYEKEE in the germline V gene (reference sequence). The CDR3 consists of 15 residues. V dropped 1 base and J dropped 2 bases, with 9 bases sitting between them. For the CDR3, the DNA is TGTGCCAGCAGCTTGACAGCCATTAACACCGGGGAGCTGTTTTTT. Its protein is CASSLTAINTGELFF.

This clonotype was detected only a few times. The J gene is TRBJ2-7, the V gene TRBV6-1; possible D gene TRBD2, 6 bases. The germline V and J ends were trimmed by 7 bases and 2 bases, with 15 bases remaining between them. Germline CDR1 MNHNS, CDR2 SASEGT. The CDR3 length is 14 residues. This CDR3 is CASTTGDSAYEQYF. In DNA form, the CDR3 reads TGTGCCAGCACCACGGGGGACTCTGCCTACGAGCAGTACTTC.

This clonotype was recorded at least ten times. The chain couples TRBV6-1 to TRBJ2-1; 10 bases map to TRBD2. Looked up from germline, CDR1 is MNHNS and CDR2 is SASEGT. The J segment lost 0 bases and the V segment lost 10 bases, leaving 9 bases of the junction unmatched. This CDR3 contains 16 residues. CDR3 sequence reads: CATRVAGGPSYNEQFF. The DNA for the CDR3 is TGTGCCACAAGGGTAGCGGGAGGTCCCTCCTACAATGAGCAGTTCTTC.

The CDR3 nucleotides are TGTGCCAGCAGCCAGCTCCGGGACCTCACGGAGCAGTACTTC. This codes for CASSQLRDLTEQYF. The rearrangement joins TRBV4-2 to TRBJ2-7; perhaps D is TRBD1 or TRBD2 (5 bases each). Germline V lookup: CDR1 LGHNA, CDR2 YNFKEQ. Trimming pared 3 bases from V and 7 bases from J, leaving 16 bases between. The CDR3 is made up of 14 amino acids.

The chain has TRBV4-3 and TRBJ2-3; D is ambiguous. The V end lost 0 bases, the J end lost 2 bases, and 9 bases lay between the germline ends. This CDR3 region has 15 residues. From germline, CDR1 is LGHNA and CDR2 YSLEER. For the CDR3, the DNA is TGCGCCAGCAGCCAAGATTTCGACTTCACAGATACGCAGTATTTT. Translating gives CASSQDFDFTDTQYF.

This clonotype was observed at least ten times. This chain joins TRBV7-8 and TRBJ2-5; TRBD2 might be the D (5 bases). CDR1 and CDR2 from the germline V gene are SGHVS and FQNEAQ. This CDR3 is 16 amino acids long. V gave up 1 base and J gave up 5 bases, with 17 bases separating them. The CDR3 coding sequence is TGTGCCAGCAGCTTAGGGACCCACCCGGGGTACGAGACCCAGTACTTC. This sequence encodes CASSLGTHPGYETQYF.

The sample holds a few counts of this clonotype. The chain recombines TRBV7-2 with TRBJ2-5; TRBD1 might be the D (6 bases). CDR1 is SGHTA and CDR2 is FQGNSA in the germline V gene. The CDR3 has 14 amino acids. Trimming took 3 bases from V and 6 from J, leaving 14 bases between them. CDR3 protein: CASSFSERGKTQYF. DNA for the CDR3: TGTGCCAGCAGCTTTTCCGAGAGGGGGAAGACCCAGTACTTC.

This clonotype was seen only a few times. V gene TRBV28 combines with J gene TRBJ1-5; 7 bases are a match to TRBD1. The CDR3 runs 17 residues. V shed 3 bases and J 5 bases; nucleotides not matched to a gene: 13. Germline V gene sequence: CDR1 MDHEN, CDR2 SYDVKM. The CDR3 region is CASSFFSQGVEYQPQHF. The DNA of the CDR3 is TGTGCCAGCAGTTTTTTTAGCCAGGGGGTTGAGTATCAGCCCCAGCATTTT.

This clonotype was counted between two and nine times. The V and J genes are TRBV12-5 and TRBJ2-1; 8 bases align to TRBD1. The CDR3 spans 16 residues. Per the germline V gene, CDR1 is LGHNT and CDR2 is FRNRAP. V was clipped by 2 bases and J by 1 base; unmatched bases: 4. CDR3 bases: TGTGCTAGTGGTTTGTATACAGGGGGATCCTACAATGAGCAGTTCTTC. Encoded protein: CASGLYTGGSYNEQFF.